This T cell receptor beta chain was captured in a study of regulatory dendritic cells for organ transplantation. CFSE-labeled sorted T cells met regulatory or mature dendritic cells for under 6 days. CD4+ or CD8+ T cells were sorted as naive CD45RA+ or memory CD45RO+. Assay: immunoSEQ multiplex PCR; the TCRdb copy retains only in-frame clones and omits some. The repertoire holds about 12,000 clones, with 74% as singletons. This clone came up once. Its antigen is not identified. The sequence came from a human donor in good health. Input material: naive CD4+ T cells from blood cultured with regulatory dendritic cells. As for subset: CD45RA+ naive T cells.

The CDR3: CASSLVGANSPLHF. Here the CDR3 DNA reads TGTGCCAGCAGCTTGGTGGGAGCGAATTCACCCCTCCACTTT. This rearrangement joins TRBV5-4 to TRBJ1-6; D is unresolved. V dropped 0 bases and J dropped 7 bases, with 8 bases sitting between them. CDR3 length: 14 amino acids. The germline gives CDR1 SGHNT, CDR2 YYREEE (reference sequence).